The 2 T cell receptor beta chains listed next were all sequenced from one sample in a study of technical replicates of blood from a few donors. Produced via immunoSEQ multiplex PCR; TCRdb's table is partial and in-frame only. The table lists 55,000 to 75,000 clones, about 90% of them singletons. The sample comprised T cells isolated from PBMCs. The receptors originated from a human donor in good health.

V usage is TRBV7-9 and J usage is TRBJ2-5; TRBD2 matches 14 bases. Germline loops: CDR1 SEHNR, CDR2 FQNEAQ (reference sequence). The junction had 3 bases not matched to a gene; V was cut back by 2 bases and J by 4 bases. CDR3 length: 16 amino acids. The CDR3: CASSLSGTSGGETQYF. In DNA, the CDR3 is TGTGCCAGCAGCTTAAGTGGGACTAGCGGGGGAGAGACCCAGTACTTC.

This sequence joins TRBV5-1 and TRBJ2-3; perhaps TRBD2 as D (6 bases). The CDR3 sequence is 15 residues long. Per germline, CDR1 SGHRS and CDR2 YFSETQ. V dropped 0 bases and J dropped 3 bases, with 11 bases sitting between them. The CDR3 nucleotides are TGCGCCAGCAGCTTGGTCGGGAGTGGGACAGATACGCAGTATTTT. Amino acid sequence: CASSLVGSGTDTQYF.